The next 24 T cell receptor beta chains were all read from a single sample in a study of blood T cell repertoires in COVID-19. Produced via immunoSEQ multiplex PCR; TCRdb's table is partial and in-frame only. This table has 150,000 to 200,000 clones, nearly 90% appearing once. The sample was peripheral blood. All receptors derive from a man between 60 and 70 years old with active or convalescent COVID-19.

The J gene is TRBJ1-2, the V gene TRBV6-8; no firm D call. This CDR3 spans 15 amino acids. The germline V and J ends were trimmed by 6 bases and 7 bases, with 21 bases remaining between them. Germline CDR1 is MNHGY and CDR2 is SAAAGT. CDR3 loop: CASSYHLNPCFGYTF. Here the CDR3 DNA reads TGTGCCAGCAGCTATCATCTAAACCCATGCTTTGGCTACACCTTC.

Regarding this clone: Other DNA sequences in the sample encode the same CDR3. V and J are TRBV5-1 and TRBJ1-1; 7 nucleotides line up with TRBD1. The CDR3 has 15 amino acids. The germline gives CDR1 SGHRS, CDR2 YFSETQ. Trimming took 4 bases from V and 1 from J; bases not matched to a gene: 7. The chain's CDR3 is CASSGRQGSNTEAFF. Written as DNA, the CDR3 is TGCGCCAGCAGCGGTAGACAGGGTTCGAACACTGAAGCTTTCTTT.

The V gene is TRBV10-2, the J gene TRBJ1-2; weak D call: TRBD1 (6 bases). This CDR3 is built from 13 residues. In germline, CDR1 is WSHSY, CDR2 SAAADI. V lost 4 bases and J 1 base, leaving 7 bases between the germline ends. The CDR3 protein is CASSAGVNYGYTF. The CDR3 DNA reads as TGCGCCAGCAGTGCAGGGGTTAACTATGGCTACACCTTC.

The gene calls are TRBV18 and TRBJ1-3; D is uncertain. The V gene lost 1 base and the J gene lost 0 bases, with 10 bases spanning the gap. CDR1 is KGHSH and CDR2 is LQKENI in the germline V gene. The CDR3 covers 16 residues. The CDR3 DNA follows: TGTGCCAGCTCACCACAGCGAGCTCACTCTGGAAACACCATATATTTT. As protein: CASSPQRAHSGNTIYF.

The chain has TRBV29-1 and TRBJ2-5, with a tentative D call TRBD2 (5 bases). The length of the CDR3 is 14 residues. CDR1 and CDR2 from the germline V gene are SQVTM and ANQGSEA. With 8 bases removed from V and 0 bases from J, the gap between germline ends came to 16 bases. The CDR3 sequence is CSTSWRFHQETQYF. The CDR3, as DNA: TGCAGCACCAGCTGGAGGTTCCACCAAGAGACCCAGTACTTC. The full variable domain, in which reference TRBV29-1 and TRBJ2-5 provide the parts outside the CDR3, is SAVISQKPSRDICQRGTSLTIQCQVDSQVTMMFWYRQQPGQSLTLIATANQGSEATYESGFVIDKFPISRPNLTFSTLTVSNMSPEDSSIYLCSTSWRFHQETQYFGPGTRLLVL.

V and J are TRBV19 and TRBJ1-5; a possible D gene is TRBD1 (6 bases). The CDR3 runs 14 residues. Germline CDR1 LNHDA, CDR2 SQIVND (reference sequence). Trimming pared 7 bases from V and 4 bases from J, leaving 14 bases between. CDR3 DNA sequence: TGTGCCAGTAAATCAGGGGCCCTTAATCAGCCCCAGCATTTT. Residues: CASKSGALNQPQHF.

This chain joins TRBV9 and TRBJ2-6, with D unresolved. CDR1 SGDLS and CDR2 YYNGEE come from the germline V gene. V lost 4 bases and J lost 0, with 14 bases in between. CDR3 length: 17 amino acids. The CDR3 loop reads CASSQSIRGSGANVLTF. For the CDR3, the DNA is TGTGCCAGCAGCCAATCGATCAGAGGCTCTGGGGCCAACGTCCTGACTTTC.

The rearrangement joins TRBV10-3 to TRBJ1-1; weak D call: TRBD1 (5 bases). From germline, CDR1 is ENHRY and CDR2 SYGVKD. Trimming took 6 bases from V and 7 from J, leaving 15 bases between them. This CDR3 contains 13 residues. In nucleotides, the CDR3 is TGTGCCATCAGGGAAAGGGGATTGGGTGAAGCTTTCTTT. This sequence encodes CAIRERGLGEAFF.

Written as DNA, the CDR3 is TGTGCCAGCAGCGTAGGGCCGGGACAGATAAACTATGGCTACACCTTC. This translates into CASSVGPGQINYGYTF. This sequence joins TRBV9 and TRBJ1-2, with 7 bases identical to TRBD1. CDR3 length: 16 residues. Looked up from germline, CDR1 is SGDLS and CDR2 is YYNGEE. V lost 0 bases and J lost 2; bases outside the gene matches: 7.

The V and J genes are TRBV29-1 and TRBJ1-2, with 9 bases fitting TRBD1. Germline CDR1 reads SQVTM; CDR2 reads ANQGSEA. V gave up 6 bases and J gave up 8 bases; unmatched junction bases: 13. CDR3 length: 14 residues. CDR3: CSVGTGRDVGGYTF. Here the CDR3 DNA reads TGCAGCGTCGGGACAGGGCGGGATGTGGGAGGCTACACCTTC.

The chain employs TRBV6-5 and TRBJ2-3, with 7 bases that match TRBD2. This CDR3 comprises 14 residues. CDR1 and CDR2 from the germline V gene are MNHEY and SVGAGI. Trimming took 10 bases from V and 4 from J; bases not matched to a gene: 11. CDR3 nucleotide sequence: TGTGCCACCGGGCGGGGGTCTAGTCCAGATACGCAGTATTTT. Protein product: CATGRGSSPDTQYF.

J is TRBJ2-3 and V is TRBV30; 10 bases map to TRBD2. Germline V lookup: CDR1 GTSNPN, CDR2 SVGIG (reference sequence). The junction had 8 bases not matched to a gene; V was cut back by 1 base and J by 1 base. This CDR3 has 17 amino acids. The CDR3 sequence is CAWSATVTSGGTDTQYF. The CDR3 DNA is TGTGCCTGGAGTGCAACTGTCACTAGCGGGGGCACAGATACGCAGTATTTT.

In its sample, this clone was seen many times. The CDR3 here is CASSLLNYGYTF. The CDR3 coding sequence is TGTGCCAGCAGTTTACTGAACTATGGCTACACCTTC. The rearrangement uses TRBV12-3 or TRBV12-4 and TRBJ1-2; D uncertain. The CDR3 has 12 amino acids. V lost 2 bases and J 2 bases, leaving 3 bases between the germline ends.

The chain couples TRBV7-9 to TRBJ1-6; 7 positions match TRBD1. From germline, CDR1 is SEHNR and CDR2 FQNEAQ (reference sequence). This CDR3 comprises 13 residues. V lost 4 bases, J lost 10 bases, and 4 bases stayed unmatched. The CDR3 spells CASSSQGDSPLHF. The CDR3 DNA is TGTGCCAGCAGCTCCCAGGGGGACTCACCCCTCCACTTT.

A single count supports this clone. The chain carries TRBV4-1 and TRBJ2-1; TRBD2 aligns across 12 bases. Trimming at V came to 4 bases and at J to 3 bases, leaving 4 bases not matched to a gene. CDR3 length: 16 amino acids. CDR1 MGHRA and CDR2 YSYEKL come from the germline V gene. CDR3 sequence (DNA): TGCGCCAGCAGCCCCGGACTAGCGGGGAACTACAATGAGCAGTTCTTC. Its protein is CASSPGLAGNYNEQFF.

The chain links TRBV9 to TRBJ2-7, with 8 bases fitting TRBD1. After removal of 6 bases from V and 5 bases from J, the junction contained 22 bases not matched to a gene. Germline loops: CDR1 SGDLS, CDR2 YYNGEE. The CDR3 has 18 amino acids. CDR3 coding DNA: TGTGCCAGCACGGACAGGGCGAAGGACGAGATTCGCAGGGACGAGCAGTACTTC. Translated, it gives CASTDRAKDEIRRDEQYF.

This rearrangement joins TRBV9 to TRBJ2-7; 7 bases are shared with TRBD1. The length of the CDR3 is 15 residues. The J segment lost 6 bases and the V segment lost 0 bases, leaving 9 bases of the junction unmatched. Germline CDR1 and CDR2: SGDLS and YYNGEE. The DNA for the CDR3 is TGTGCCAGCAGCGTAGAGCCAGGGGGAGTTGGCGAGCAGTACTTC. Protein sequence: CASSVEPGGVGEQYF.

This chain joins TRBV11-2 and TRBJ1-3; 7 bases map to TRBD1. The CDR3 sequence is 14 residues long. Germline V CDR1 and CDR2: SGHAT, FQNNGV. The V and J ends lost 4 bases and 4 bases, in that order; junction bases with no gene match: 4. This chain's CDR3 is CASSSGGTGNTIYF. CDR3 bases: TGTGCCAGCAGCTCAGGGGGAACGGGAAACACCATATATTTT.

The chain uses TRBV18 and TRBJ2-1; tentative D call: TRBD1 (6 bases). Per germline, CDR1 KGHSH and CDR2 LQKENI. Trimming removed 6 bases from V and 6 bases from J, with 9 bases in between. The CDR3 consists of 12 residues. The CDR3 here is CASSQGGNEQFF. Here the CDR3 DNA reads TGTGCCAGCTCGCAAGGGGGCAATGAGCAGTTCTTC.

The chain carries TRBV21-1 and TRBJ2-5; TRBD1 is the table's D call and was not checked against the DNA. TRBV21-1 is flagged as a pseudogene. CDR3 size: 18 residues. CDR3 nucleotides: TGTGCCAGCAGGGACCCGGACGCAGGGTTGGGGTCAGGAGAGACCCAGTACTTC. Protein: CASRDPDAGLGSGETQYF.

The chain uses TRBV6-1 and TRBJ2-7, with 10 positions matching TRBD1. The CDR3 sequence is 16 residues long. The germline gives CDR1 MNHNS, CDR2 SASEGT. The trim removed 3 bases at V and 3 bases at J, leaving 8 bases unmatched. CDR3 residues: CASSDVRQGAFYEQYF. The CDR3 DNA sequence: TGTGCCAGCAGTGACGTGCGACAGGGGGCGTTCTACGAGCAGTACTTC.

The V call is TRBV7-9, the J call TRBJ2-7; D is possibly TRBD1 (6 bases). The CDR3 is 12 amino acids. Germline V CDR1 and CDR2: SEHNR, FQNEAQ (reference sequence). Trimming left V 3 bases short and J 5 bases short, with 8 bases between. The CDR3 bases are TGTGCCAGCAGCTTTCGACAGGACGAGCAGTACTTC. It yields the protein CASSFRQDEQYF.

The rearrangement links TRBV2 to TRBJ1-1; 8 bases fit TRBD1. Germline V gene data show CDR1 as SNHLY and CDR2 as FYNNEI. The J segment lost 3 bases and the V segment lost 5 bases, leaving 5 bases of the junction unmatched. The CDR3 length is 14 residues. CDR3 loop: CASSSTGDDTEAFF. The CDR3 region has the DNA TGTGCCAGCAGTTCGACAGGGGATGACACTGAAGCTTTCTTT.

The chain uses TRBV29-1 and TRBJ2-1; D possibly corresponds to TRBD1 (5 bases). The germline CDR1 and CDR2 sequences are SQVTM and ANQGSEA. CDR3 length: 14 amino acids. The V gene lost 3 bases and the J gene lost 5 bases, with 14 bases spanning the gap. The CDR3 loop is CSVDKVTADNEQFF. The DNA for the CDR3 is TGCAGCGTTGATAAGGTGACAGCCGACAATGAGCAGTTCTTC.